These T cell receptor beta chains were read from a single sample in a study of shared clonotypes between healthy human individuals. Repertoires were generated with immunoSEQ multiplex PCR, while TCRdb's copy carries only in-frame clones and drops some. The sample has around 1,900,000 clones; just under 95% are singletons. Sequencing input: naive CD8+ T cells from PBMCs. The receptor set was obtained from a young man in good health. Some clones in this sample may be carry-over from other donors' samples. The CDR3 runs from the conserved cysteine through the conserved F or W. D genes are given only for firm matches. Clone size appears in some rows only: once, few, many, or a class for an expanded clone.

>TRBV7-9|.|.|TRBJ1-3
CASSGLMWESSGNTIYF
TGTGCCAGCAGCGGCCTTATGTGGGAGAGCTCTGGAAACACCATATATTTT
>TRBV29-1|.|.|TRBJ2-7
CSAVTASSYEQYF
TGCAGCGCCGTTACAGCAAGCTCCTACGAGCAGTACTTC
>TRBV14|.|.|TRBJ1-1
CASSQLASAGTEAFF
TGTGCCAGCAGCCAATTGGCTTCGGCGGGCACTGAAGCTTTCTTT
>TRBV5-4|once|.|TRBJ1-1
CASSSRQENTEAFF
TGTGCCAGCAGCTCCCGACAGGAGAACACTGAAGCTTTCTTT
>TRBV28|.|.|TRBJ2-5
CASSLRTETQETQYF
TGTGCCAGCAGTTTAAGGACAGAAACCCAAGAGACCCAGTACTTC
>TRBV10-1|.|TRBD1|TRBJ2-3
CASSALTGGIDTQYF
TGCGCCAGCAGTGCCCTGACAGGGGGCATTGATACGCAGTATTTT
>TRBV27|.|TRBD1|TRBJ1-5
CASSYRDRDQPQHF
TGTGCCAGCAGCTACCGGGACAGGGATCAGCCCCAGCATTTT
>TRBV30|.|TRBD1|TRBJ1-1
CAWSYGTAFNTEAFF
TGTGCCTGGAGCTATGGGACAGCCTTCAACACTGAAGCTTTCTTT
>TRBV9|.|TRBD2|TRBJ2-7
CASSDREVSYEQYF
TGTGCCAGCAGCGACCGGGAGGTCTCCTACGAGCAGTACTTC
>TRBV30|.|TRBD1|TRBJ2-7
CAWSLPPGQVGF
TGTGCCTGGAGTCTTCCCCCGGGACAGGTTGGTTTC
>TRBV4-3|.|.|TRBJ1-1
CASSQGSGGEGEAFF
TGCGCCAGCAGCCAAGGGTCCGGGGGCGAAGGGGAAGCTTTCTTT
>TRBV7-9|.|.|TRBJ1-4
CASRSGSMSEKLFF
TGTGCCAGCAGATCAGGGAGTATGAGTGAAAAACTGTTTTTT
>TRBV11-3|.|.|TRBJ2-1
CASSSTLTGEQFF
TGTGCCAGCAGCTCAACCCTGACAGGTGAGCAGTTCTTC
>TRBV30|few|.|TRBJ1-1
CAWWGLNTEAFF
TGTGCCTGGTGGGGACTGAACACTGAAGCTTTCTTT
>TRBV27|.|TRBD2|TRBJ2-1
CATSFSGTSYYNEQFF
TGTGCCACCTCCTTTAGCGGGACCAGCTACTACAATGAGCAGTTCTTC
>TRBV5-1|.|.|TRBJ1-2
CASSLGGADGYTF
TGCGCCAGCAGCTTGGGGGGCGCGGATGGCTACACCTTC
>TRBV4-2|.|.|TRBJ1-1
CASSLGAGPEAFF
TGTGCCAGCAGCCTGGGGGCCGGGCCCGAAGCTTTCTTT
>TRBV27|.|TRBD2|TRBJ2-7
CASSGTSGTYEQYF
TGTGCCAGCAGTGGGACTAGCGGGACCTACGAGCAGTACTTC
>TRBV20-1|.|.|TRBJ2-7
CSATVKYEQYF
TGCAGTGCTACGGTTAAATACGAGCAGTACTTC
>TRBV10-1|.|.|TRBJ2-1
CASSTTLGNEQFF
TGCGCCAGCAGCACCACGCTAGGGAATGAGCAGTTCTTC
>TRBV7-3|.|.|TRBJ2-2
CASSPPARAGELFF
TGTGCCAGCAGCCCCCCGGCACGTGCCGGGGAGCTGTTTTTT
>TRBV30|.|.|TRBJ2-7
CAWSVLEGEPYEQYF
TGTGCCTGGAGTGTACTTGAGGGGGAGCCCTACGAGCAGTACTTC
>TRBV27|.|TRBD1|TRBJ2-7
CASSYRGYEQYF
TGTGCCAGCAGCTACAGGGGGTACGAGCAGTACTTC
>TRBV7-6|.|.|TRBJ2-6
CASSLGGTEIVGANVLTF
TGTGCCAGCAGCCTAGGCGGGACAGAGATAGTTGGGGCCAACGTCCTGACTTTC
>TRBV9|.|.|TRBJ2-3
CASSPGRDTQYF
TGTGCCAGCAGCCCCGGTCGGGATACGCAGTATTTT
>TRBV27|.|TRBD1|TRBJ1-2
CASSLSQGAYYGYTF
TGTGCCAGCAGTTTATCTCAGGGGGCATACTATGGCTACACCTTC
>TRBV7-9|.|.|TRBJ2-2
CASSWSLSLTGELFF
TGTGCCAGCAGTTGGTCCTTATCCCTCACCGGGGAGCTGTTTTTT
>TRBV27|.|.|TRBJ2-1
CASSLPPLGVNEQFF
TGTGCCAGCAGTTTACCCCCGCTTGGGGTCAATGAGCAGTTCTTC
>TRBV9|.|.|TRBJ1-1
CASSVKGGGNEAFF
TGTGCCAGCAGCGTAAAGGGGGGTGGTAATGAAGCTTTCTTT
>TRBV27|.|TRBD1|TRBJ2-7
CASSSGGSYEQYF
TGTGCCAGCAGCTCAGGGGGTTCCTACGAGCAGTACTTC
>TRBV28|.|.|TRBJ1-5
CASSLSRGSAQPQHF
TGTGCCAGCAGTTTATCCAGGGGCAGCGCTCAGCCCCAGCATTTT
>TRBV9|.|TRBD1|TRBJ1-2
CASSASGTGNSVYGYTF
TGTGCCAGCAGCGCCTCCGGGACAGGGAATTCTGTCTATGGCTACACCTTC
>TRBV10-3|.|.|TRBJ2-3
CAISEGDHLGTDTQYF
TGTGCCATCAGTGAGGGGGACCACCTAGGCACAGATACGCAGTATTTT